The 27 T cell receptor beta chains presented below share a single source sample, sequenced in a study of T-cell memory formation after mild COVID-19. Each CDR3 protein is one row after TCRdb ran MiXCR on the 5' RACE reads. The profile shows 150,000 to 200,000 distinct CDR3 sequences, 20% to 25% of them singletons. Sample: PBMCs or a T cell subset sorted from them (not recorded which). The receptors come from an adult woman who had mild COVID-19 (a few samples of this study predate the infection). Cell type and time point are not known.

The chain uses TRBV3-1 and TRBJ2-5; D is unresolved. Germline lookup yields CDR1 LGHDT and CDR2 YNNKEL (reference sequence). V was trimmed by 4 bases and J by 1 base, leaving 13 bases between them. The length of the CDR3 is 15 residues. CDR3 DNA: TGTGCCAGCAGCCCAGGCCCCGGAATCCAAGAGACCCAGTACTTC. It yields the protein CASSPGPGIQETQYF.

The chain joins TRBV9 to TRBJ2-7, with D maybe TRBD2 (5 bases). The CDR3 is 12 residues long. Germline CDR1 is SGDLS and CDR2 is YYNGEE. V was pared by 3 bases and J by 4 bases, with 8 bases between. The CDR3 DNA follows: TGTGCCAGCAGCGCCGGAGGTTACGAGCAGTACTTC. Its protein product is CASSAGGYEQYF.

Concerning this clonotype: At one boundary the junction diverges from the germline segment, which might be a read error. Here the CDR3 DNA reads TGTGCCAGCAGCTTAGTCTACCGGGACGGCCGGGTCTTC. This sequence encodes CASSLVYRDGRVF. The genes are TRBV7-9 and TRBJ2-1; D might be TRBD1 or TRBD2, each matching 5 bases. The CDR3 has 13 amino acids. Germline V gene sequence: CDR1 SEHNR, CDR2 FQNEAQ (reference sequence).

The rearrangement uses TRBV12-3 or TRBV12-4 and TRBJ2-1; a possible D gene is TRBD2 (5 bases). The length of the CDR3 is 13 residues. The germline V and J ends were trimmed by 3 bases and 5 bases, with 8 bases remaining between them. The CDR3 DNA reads TGTGCCAGCAGTTTCGAGGGTAACAATGAGCAGTTCTTC. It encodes CASSFEGNNEQFF.

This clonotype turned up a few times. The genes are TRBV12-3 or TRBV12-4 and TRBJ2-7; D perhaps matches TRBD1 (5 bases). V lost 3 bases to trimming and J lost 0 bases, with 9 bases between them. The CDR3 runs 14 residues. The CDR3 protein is CASSLTVSSYEQYF. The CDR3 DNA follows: TGTGCCAGCAGTTTGACAGTGAGCTCCTACGAGCAGTACTTC.

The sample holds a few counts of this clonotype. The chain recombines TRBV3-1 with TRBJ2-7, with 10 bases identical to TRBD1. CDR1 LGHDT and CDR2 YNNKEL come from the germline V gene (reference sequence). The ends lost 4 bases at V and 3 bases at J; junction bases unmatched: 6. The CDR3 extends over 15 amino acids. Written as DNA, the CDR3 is TGTGCCAGCAGCCGCCGGGACAGGGGACTCTACGAGCAGTACTTC. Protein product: CASSRRDRGLYEQYF.

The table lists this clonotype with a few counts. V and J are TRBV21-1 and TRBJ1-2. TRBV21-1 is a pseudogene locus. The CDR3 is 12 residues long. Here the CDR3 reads CASSGRSNGYTF. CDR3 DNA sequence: TGTGCCAGCAGCGGCAGGTCTAATGGCTACACCTTC.

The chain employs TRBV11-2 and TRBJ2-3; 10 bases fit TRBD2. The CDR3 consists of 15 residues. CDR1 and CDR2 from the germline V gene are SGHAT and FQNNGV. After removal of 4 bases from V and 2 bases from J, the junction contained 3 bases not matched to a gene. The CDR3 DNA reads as TGTGCCAGCAGCTCTAGCGGGAGCGTCACAGATACGCAGTATTTT. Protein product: CASSSSGSVTDTQYF.

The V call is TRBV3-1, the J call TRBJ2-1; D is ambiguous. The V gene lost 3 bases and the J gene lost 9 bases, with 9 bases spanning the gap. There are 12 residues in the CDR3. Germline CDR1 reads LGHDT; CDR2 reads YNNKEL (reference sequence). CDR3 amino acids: CASSQGSGEQFF. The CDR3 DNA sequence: TGTGCCAGCAGCCAGGGTTCGGGTGAGCAGTTCTTC.

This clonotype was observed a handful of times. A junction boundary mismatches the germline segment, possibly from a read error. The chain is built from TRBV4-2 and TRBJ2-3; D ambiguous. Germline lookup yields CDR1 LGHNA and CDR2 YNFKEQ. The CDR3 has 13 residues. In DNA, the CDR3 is TGTGCCAGCCGCCAGCGCGTCACAGATACGCAGTATTTT. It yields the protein CASRQRVTDTQYF.

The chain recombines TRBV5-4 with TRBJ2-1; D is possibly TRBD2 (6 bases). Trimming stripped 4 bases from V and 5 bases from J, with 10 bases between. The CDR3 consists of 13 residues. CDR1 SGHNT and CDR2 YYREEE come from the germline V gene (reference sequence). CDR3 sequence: CASSRGTDNEQFF. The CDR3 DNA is TGTGCCAGCAGCCGCGGGACCGACAATGAGCAGTTCTTC.

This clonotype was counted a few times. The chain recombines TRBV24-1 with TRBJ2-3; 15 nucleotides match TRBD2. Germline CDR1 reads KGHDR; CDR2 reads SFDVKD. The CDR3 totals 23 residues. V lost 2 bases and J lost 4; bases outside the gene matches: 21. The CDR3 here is CATSDSGTSGRSLPRLPPDTQYF. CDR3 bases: TGTGCCACCAGTGATTCCGGGACTAGCGGGAGGTCTTTACCACGGCTTCCACCAGATACGCAGTATTTT.

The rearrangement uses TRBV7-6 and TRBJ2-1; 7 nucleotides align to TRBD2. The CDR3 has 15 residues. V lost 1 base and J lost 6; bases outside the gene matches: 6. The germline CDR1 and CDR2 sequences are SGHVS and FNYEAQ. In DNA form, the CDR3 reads TGTGCCAGCAGCTTAGGGTCAAGCGGGACCAATGAGCAGTTCTTC. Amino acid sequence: CASSLGSSGTNEQFF.

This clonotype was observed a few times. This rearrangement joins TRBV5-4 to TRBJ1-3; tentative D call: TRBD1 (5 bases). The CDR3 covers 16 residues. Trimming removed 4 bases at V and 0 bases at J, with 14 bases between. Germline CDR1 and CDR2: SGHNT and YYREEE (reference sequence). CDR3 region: CASSTRQLTSGNTIYF. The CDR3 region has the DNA TGTGCCAGCAGCACACGACAGTTAACCTCTGGAAACACCATATATTTT.

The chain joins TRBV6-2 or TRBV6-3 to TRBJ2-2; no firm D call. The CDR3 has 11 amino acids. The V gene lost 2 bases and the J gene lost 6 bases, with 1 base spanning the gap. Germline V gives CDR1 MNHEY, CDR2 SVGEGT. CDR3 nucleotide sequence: TGTGCCAGCAGTTACCCCGGGGAGCTGTTTTTT. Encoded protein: CASSYPGELFF.

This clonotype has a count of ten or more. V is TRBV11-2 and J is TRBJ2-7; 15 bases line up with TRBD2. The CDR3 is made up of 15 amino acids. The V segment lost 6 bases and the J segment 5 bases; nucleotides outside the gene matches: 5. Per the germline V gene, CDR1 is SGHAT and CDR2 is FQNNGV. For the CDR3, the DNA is TGTGCCAGCAGAAGGACTAGCGGGAGGGTCGACGAGCAGTACTTC. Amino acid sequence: CASRRTSGRVDEQYF.

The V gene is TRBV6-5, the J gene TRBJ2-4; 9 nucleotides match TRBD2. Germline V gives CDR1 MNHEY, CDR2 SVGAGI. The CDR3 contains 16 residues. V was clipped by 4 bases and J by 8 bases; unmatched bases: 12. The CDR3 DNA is TGTGCCAGCAGTTCCTATAGCGGGAGCGGTTCGGACATTCAGTACTTC. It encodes CASSSYSGSGSDIQYF.

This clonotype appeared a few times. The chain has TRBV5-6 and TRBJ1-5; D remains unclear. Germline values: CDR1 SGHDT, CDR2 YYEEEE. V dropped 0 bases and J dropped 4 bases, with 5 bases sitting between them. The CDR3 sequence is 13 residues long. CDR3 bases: TGTGCCAGCAGCTTGGCTGAAAATCAGCCCCAGCATTTT. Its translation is CASSLAENQPQHF. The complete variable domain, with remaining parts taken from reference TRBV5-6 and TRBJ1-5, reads DAGVTQSPTHLIKTRGQQVTLRCSPKSGHDTVSWYQQALGQGPQFIFQYYEEEERQRGNFPDRFSGHQFPNYSSELNVNALLLGDSALYLCASSLAENQPQHFGDGTRLSIL.

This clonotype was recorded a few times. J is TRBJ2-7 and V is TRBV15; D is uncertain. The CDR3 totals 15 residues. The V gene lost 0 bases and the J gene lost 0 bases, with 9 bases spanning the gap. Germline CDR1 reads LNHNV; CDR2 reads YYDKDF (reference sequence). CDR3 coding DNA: TGTGCCACCAGCAGAGATGACGGGTCCTCCTACGAGCAGTACTTC. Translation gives CATSRDDGSSYEQYF.

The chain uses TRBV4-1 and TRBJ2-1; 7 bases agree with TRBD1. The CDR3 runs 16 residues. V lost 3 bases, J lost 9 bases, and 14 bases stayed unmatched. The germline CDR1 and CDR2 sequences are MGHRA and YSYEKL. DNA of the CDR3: TGCGCCAGCAGCCAGCTCCTGACAGGGACGGGGAGTGAGCAGTTCTTC. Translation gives CASSQLLTGTGSEQFF.

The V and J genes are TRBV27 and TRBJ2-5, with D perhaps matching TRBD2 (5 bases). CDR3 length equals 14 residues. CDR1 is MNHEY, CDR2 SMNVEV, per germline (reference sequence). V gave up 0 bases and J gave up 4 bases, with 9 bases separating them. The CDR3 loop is CASSLSGEGETQYF. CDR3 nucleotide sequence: TGTGCCAGCAGTTTATCGGGCGAGGGAGAGACCCAGTACTTC.

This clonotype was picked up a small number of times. CDR3 loop: CASSLSEYYEQYF. The DNA of the CDR3 is TGCGCCAGCAGCTTGTCGGAATACTACGAGCAGTACTTC. This chain connects TRBV5-1 to TRBJ2-7; D gene unclear. The CDR3 is made up of 13 amino acids. From germline, CDR1 is SGHRS and CDR2 YFSETQ. V was trimmed by 1 base and J by 3 bases, leaving 8 bases between them. Full variable domain (outside the CDR3, taken from reference TRBV5-1 and TRBJ2-7): KAGVTQTPRYLIKTRGQQVTLSCSPISGHRSVSWYQQTPGQGLQFLFEYFSETQRNKGNFPGRFSGRQFSNSRSEMNVSTLELGDSALYLCASSLSEYYEQYFGPGTRLTVT.

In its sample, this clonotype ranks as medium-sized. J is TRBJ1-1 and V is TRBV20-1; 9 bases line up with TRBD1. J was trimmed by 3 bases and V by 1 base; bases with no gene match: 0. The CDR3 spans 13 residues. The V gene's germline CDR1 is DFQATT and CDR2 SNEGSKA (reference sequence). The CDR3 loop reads CSARGTGDTEAFF. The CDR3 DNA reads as TGCAGTGCTAGAGGGACAGGGGACACTGAAGCTTTCTTT.

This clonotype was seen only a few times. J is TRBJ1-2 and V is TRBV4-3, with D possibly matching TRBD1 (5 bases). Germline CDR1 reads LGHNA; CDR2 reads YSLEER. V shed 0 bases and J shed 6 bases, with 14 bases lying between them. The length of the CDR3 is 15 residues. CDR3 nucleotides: TGCGCCAGCAGCCAAGAAGGGGATTGGGAGAATGGCTACACCTTC. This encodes CASSQEGDWENGYTF.

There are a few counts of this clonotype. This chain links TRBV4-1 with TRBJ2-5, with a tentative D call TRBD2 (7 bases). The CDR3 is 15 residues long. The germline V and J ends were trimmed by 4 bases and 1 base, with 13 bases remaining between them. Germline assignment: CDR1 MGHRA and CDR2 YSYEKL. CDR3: CASSRTGGSQETQYF. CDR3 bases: TGCGCCAGCAGCCGGACGGGGGGCTCCCAAGAGACCCAGTACTTC.

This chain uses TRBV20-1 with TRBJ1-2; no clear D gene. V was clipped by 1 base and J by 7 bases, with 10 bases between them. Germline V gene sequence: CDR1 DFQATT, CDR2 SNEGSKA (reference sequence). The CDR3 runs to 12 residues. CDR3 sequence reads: CSARVGKGGYTF. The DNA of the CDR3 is TGCAGTGCTAGAGTAGGGAAGGGTGGCTACACCTTC.

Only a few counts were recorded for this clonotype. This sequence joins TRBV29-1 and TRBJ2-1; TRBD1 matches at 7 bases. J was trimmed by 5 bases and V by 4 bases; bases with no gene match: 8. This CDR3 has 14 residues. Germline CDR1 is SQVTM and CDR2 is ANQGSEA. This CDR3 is CSVAGQESDNEQFF. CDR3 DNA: TGCAGCGTTGCTGGACAGGAGTCCGACAATGAGCAGTTCTTC.